The 29 T cell receptor beta chains presented below share a single source sample, sequenced in a study. One entry per CDR3 protein results from TCRdb running MiXCR on the 5' RACE reads. This table has around 30,000 distinct CDR3 sequences, about 26% appearing once. The sequencing sample was made of naive CD4+ T cells sorted from a lymph node. Subset of the sample: naive CD4+ T cells, CD4+CD45RA+CD25-. Source of these receptors: a female donor with breast cancer.

This sequence joins TRBV30 and TRBJ1-2; D ambiguous. From germline, CDR1 is GTSNPN and CDR2 SVGIG (reference sequence). The CDR3 extends over 11 amino acids. V lost 7 bases and J 6 bases, leaving 12 bases between the germline ends. The CDR3 sequence is CASGPTHGYTF. The CDR3 DNA reads as TGTGCCTCCGGGCCAACCCATGGCTACACCTTC.

Details on this clonotype: A much larger clone differs by one base, so this may be a read error. The V and J genes are TRBV6-1 and TRBJ1-1; no reliable D call. Germline V lookup: CDR1 MNHNS, CDR2 SASEGT. CDR3 size: 14 residues. The DNA for the CDR3 is TGTACCAGCAGTGAAGCGCTTCTAACAGTTGAAGCTTTCTTT. Translating it yields CTSSEALLTVEAFF.

This clonotype was picked up many times. The chain has TRBV12-3 or TRBV12-4 and TRBJ2-5; D is uncertain. V was cut by 1 base and J by 7 bases, with 10 bases left in between. This CDR3 spans 13 amino acids. The chain's CDR3 is CASSLETRVTQYF. The CDR3 coding sequence is TGTGCCAGCAGTTTAGAGACGCGAGTGACCCAGTACTTC.

This clonotype rates as medium-sized. This CDR3 reads CASSSGTVYGYTF. CDR3 nucleotide sequence: TGTGCCAGCAGTTCTGGGACAGTATATGGCTACACCTTC. The V gene is TRBV27, the J gene TRBJ1-2; 7 bases align to TRBD1. The CDR3 loop spans 13 amino acids. The germline V gene encodes CDR1 MNHEY and CDR2 SMNVEV (reference sequence). Losses at the gene ends were 4 bases for V and 5 bases for J; bases not matched to a gene: 4.

This clonotype showed up just a few times. The chain couples TRBV6-2 or TRBV6-3 to TRBJ2-3, with D maybe TRBD2 (6 bases). Germline V gene sequence: CDR1 MNHEY, CDR2 SVGEGT. V gave up 0 bases and J gave up 9 bases, with 10 bases separating them. The CDR3 covers 13 residues. The CDR3 spells CASSYSWRVTQYF. The CDR3 nucleotides read TGTGCCAGCAGTTACTCGTGGAGGGTGACGCAGTATTTT.

This clonotype has just a few counts. A junction boundary mismatches the germline segment, possibly from a read error. This rearrangement joins TRBV5-1 to TRBJ2-1; 10 bases are a match to TRBD2. Looked up from germline, CDR1 is SGHRS and CDR2 is YFSETQ. The CDR3 consists of 18 residues. CDR3: CASTLIPSGRATYDEQFF. In nucleotides, the CDR3 is TGCGCCAGCACCCTCATACCTAGCGGGAGAGCTACCTACGATGAGCAGTTCTTC.

This clonotype was detected a few times. The rearrangement joins TRBV5-1 to TRBJ1-5, with D unresolved. Germline CDR1 and CDR2: SGHRS and YFSETQ. The CDR3 runs 13 residues. Deletions cut 5 bases from V and 0 bases from J, with 6 bases between. The CDR3 reads CASRLSSNQPQHF. As DNA, the CDR3 is TGCGCCAGCAGATTAAGTAGCAATCAGCCCCAGCATTTT.

In the case of this clonotype: A clone one base away is much larger, so this may be a read error. The chain's CDR3 is CSAQAGTSANTGELFF. CDR3 DNA: TGCAGTGCTCAAGCCGGGACTAGCGCGAACACCGGGGAGCTGTTTTTT. The chain uses TRBV20-1 and TRBJ2-2, with 10 nucleotides matching TRBD2. Germline-derived CDR1 and CDR2 are DFQATT and SNEGSKA (reference sequence). The CDR3 is 16 amino acids. J lost 0 bases, V lost 5 bases, and 6 bases had no gene match.

J is TRBJ2-2 and V is TRBV7-2; a possible D gene is TRBD2 (6 bases). This CDR3 has 15 residues. Germline V gene sequence: CDR1 SGHTA, CDR2 FQGNSA. The ends were cut back, 4 bases at V and 2 bases at J, with 11 bases in the middle. In DNA, the CDR3 is TGTGCCAGCAGCTCGACTAGTCGAAACACCGGGGAGCTGTTTTTT. Amino acid sequence: CASSSTSRNTGELFF.

This clonotype was detected only a few times. The chain links TRBV6-1 to TRBJ1-6; possible D gene TRBD1, 6 bases. The germline V and J ends were trimmed by 0 bases and 7 bases, with 19 bases remaining between them. CDR3 length: 18 amino acids. Germline assignment: CDR1 MNHNS and CDR2 SASEGT. The CDR3 sequence is CASSEARVGQGLNSPLHF. For the CDR3, the DNA is TGTGCCAGCAGTGAAGCGAGGGTCGGCCAGGGGTTGAATTCACCCCTCCACTTT.

In the case of this clonotype: At one of its ends the junction is not consistent with the germline gene, which may arise from a read error. The gene calls are TRBV12-3 or TRBV12-4 and TRBJ2-1; weak D call: TRBD2 (5 bases). The CDR3 sequence is 11 residues long. The CDR3 DNA sequence: TGTGCCAGCAGTCTAGCAGATGAGCAGTTCTTC. It yields the protein CASSLADEQFF.

This clonotype was observed a few times. V and J are TRBV4-2 and TRBJ1-6; 11 bases line up with TRBD1. The J segment lost 7 bases and the V segment lost 0 bases, leaving 8 bases of the junction unmatched. The CDR3 contains 18 residues. Per the germline V gene, CDR1 is LGHNA and CDR2 is YNFKEQ. The CDR3: CASSQDLRTGGTNSPLHF. The DNA for the CDR3 is TGTGCCAGCAGCCAAGATCTAAGGACAGGGGGCACAAATTCACCCCTCCACTTT.

The rearrangement links TRBV6-1 to TRBJ1-1; no reliable D call. The V and J ends lost 3 bases and 2 bases respectively, with 7 bases between them. CDR3 length: 13 amino acids. The germline V gene encodes CDR1 MNHNS and CDR2 SASEGT. The CDR3 coding sequence is TGTGCCAGCAGTGACTGGAGCAACACTGAAGCTTTCTTT. Its protein product is CASSDWSNTEAFF.

Details on this clonotype: Given a much more abundant clone one base away, this may be a read error. The chain employs TRBV7-2 and TRBJ2-5; 7 bases fit TRBD2. CDR1 and CDR2 (germline): SGHTA, FQGNSA. Losses at the gene ends were 5 bases for V and 7 bases for J; bases not matched to a gene: 13. This CDR3 has 15 amino acids. The CDR3 DNA sequence: TGTGCCAGCAGCCCCGGGCCCGGGGGGTCGGGGACCCAGTACTTC. Translating it yields CASSPGPGGSGTQYF.

The chain carries TRBV20-1 and TRBJ1-2, with D unresolved. The CDR3 is made up of 15 amino acids. V gave up 3 bases and J gave up 1 base, with 15 bases separating them. CDR1 is DFQATT and CDR2 is SNEGSKA in the germline V gene (reference sequence). CDR3 in amino acids: CSARPPGLINYGYTF. The CDR3 nucleotides are TGCAGTGCTAGGCCCCCGGGATTAATTAACTATGGCTACACCTTC.

To note about this clonotype: It may be a read error: a sequence one base away is much more abundant. V and J are TRBV5-1 and TRBJ2-5, with 10 bases aligning to TRBD2. The CDR3 loop spans 16 amino acids. Per the germline V gene, CDR1 is SGHRS and CDR2 is YFSETQ. The CDR3 region has the DNA TGCGCCAGCAGCTTGAGCCTAGCGGGAGACCAAGGGACCCAGTACTTC. It yields the protein CASSLSLAGDQGTQYF.

This clonotype was observed many times. The chain combines TRBV6-1 with TRBJ1-2; the match to TRBD1 covers 7 bases. CDR3 length: 12 residues. Looked up from germline, CDR1 is MNHNS and CDR2 is SASEGT. The J segment lost 8 bases and the V segment lost 4 bases, leaving 4 bases of the junction unmatched. The DNA of the CDR3 is TGTGCCAGCAGTGGGACAGGTTTCGGCTACACCTTC. Translation gives CASSGTGFGYTF.

In its sample, this clonotype was seen many times. The rearrangement joins TRBV7-8 to TRBJ2-5; 10 bases are shared with TRBD1. Germline loops: CDR1 SGHVS, CDR2 FQNEAQ. V was clipped by 6 bases and J by 2 bases; unmatched bases: 6. The CDR3 runs to 15 residues. CDR3 loop: CASRPDRGRQETQYF. CDR3 nucleotide sequence: TGTGCCAGCAGACCCGACAGGGGGCGGCAAGAGACCCAGTACTTC.

This clonotype appeared once. The V call is TRBV5-1, the J call TRBJ1-4; no clear D gene. The CDR3 has 14 residues. Deletions cut 0 bases from V and 8 bases from J, with 11 bases between. CDR1 and CDR2 (germline): SGHRS, YFSETQ. The CDR3 region has the DNA TGCGCCAGCAGCTTGGCTGAATCGGGCGAAAAACTGTTTTTT. This encodes CASSLAESGEKLFF.

As for this clonotype: A read error may produce the germline difference seen at one junction end. The V call is TRBV20-1, the J call TRBJ2-5; 9 bases are shared with TRBD2. Germline-derived CDR1 and CDR2 are DFQATT and SNEGSKA (reference sequence). This CDR3 is built from 15 residues. CDR3 bases: TGCAGTGCTAGTAACGCGGGAGGGGAGCAAGAGGCCCAGTACTTC. It specifies CSASNAGGEQEAQYF.

Comments on this clonotype: A read error may produce the germline difference seen at one junction end. CDR3 DNA: TGTGCCAGCGGGAGACAGGGCTTATTAGATTTT. This gives the protein CASGRQGLLDF. The V gene is TRBV6-2 or TRBV6-3, the J gene TRBJ1-5; 7 nucleotides line up with TRBD1. CDR3 size: 11 residues. Per germline, CDR1 MNHEY and CDR2 SVGEGT.

For the CDR3, the DNA is TGTGCCAGTGGGACAGGACCCCTCCAGCCCCAGCATTTT. Its protein is CASGTGPLQPQHF. This chain links TRBV27 with TRBJ1-5; 8 bases fit TRBD1. V was pared by 9 bases and J by 7 bases, with 8 bases of the junction left unmatched. Per the germline V gene, CDR1 is MNHEY and CDR2 is SMNVEV (reference sequence). This CDR3 has 13 amino acids.

This chain joins TRBV7-8 and TRBJ1-2; 8 positions agree with TRBD1. Germline V CDR1 and CDR2: SGHVS, FQNEAQ. Trimming removed 5 bases from V and 8 bases from J; junction bases left unmatched: 13. There are 15 residues in the CDR3. In nucleotides, the CDR3 is TGTGCCAGCAGCGACGCAGGCAGGGGGCCATCGGGCTACACCTTC. Its protein product is CASSDAGRGPSGYTF.

This clonotype has a handful of counts. The chain combines TRBV6-5 with TRBJ2-6; 8 bases match TRBD1. Germline CDR1 and CDR2: MNHEY and SVGAGI. With V trimmed by 6 bases and J by 0 bases, 10 bases remained unmatched. The CDR3 is 18 amino acids. The chain's CDR3 is CASSHPGQESSGANVLTF. As DNA, the CDR3 is TGTGCCAGCAGCCACCCGGGACAGGAAAGCTCTGGGGCCAACGTCCTGACTTTC.

The V call is TRBV7-2, the J call TRBJ2-4; TRBD1 matches at 9 bases. The CDR3 has 14 amino acids. Germline CDR1 and CDR2: SGHTA and FQGNSA. With 1 base clipped from V and 7 bases from J, the junction kept 2 bases outside the gene matches. CDR3 loop: CASSLVGQGNIQYF. The CDR3 DNA sequence: TGTGCCAGCAGCTTAGTGGGACAGGGTAACATTCAGTACTTC.

This chain connects TRBV5-6 to TRBJ1-1; TRBD1 matches 10 bases. Germline trimming cut 3 bases from V and 3 bases from J; bases unmatched to any gene: 2. The CDR3 contains 14 residues. Germline V gene lookup returns CDR1 SGHDT and CDR2 YYEEEE. DNA for the CDR3: TGTGCCAGCAGCTCCGGGACAGGGGACACTGAAGCTTTCTTT. The encoded protein is CASSSGTGDTEAFF.

This clonotype rates as medium-sized. In DNA form, the CDR3 reads TGCGCCAGCAGCTTGTCTCTGAGAGGAGACAATGAGCAGTTCTTC. The encoded protein is CASSLSLRGDNEQFF. V is TRBV5-1 and J is TRBJ2-1, with D hard to call. Per germline, CDR1 SGHRS and CDR2 YFSETQ. Deletions cut 1 base from V and 5 bases from J, with 13 bases between. CDR3 length: 15 amino acids.

This clonotype was seen many times. This chain connects TRBV5-1 to TRBJ1-2; no clear D gene. Trimming stripped 3 bases from V and 8 bases from J, with 14 bases between. Germline-derived CDR1 and CDR2 are SGHRS and YFSETQ. This CDR3 has 13 amino acids. The DNA for the CDR3 is TGCGCCAGCAGCTCGCCCTCGGGCAGAGGCTACACCTTC. Protein sequence: CASSSPSGRGYTF.

Remarks on this clonotype: Germline is not matched at one junction end, which may reflect a read error. V usage is TRBV9 and J usage is TRBJ2-2; 7 bases line up with TRBD2. Germline V gene lookup returns CDR1 SGDLS and CDR2 YYNGEE. The CDR3 covers 15 residues. The CDR3 spells CASSATSFNTGELLF. The CDR3 DNA reads TGTGCCAGCAGCGCGACTAGCTTCAACACCGGGGAGCTGCTTTTT.